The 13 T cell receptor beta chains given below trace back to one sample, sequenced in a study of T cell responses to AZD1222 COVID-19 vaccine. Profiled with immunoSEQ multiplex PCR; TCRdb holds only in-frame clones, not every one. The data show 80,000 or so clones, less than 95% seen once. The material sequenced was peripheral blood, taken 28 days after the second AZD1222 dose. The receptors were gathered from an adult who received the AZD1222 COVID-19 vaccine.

In nucleotides, the CDR3 is TGTGCCAGTACACAGGGAAGTAGGACCGGGGAGCTGTTTTTT. Translating gives CASTQGSRTGELFF. The chain has TRBV19 and TRBJ2-2, with a weak D call TRBD1 (6 bases). V dropped 7 bases and J dropped 5 bases, with 14 bases sitting between them. From germline, CDR1 is LNHDA and CDR2 SQIVND (reference sequence). The length of the CDR3 is 14 residues. The whole variable domain, filled in from reference TRBV19 and TRBJ2-2, reads DGGITQSPKYLFRKEGQNVTLSCEQNLNHDAMYWYRQDPGQGLRLIYYSQIVNDFQKGDIAEGYSVSREKKESFPLTVTSAQKNPTAFYLCASTQGSRTGELFFGEGSRLTVL.

The CDR3 sequence is CARGGDASSYEQYF. In nucleotides, the CDR3 is TGTGCCAGAGGGGGGGATGCGTCCTCCTACGAGCAGTACTTC. The rearrangement joins TRBV2 to TRBJ2-7, with D possibly being TRBD2 (7 bases). V was clipped by 9 bases and J by 0 bases, with 15 bases between them. CDR1 is SNHLY, CDR2 FYNNEI, per germline. The CDR3 covers 14 residues.

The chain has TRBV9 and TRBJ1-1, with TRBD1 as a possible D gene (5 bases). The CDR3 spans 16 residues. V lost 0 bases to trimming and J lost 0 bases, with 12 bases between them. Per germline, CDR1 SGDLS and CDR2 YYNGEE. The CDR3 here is CASSVGTGTMNTEAFF. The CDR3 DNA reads TGTGCCAGCAGCGTAGGAACAGGAACAATGAACACTGAAGCTTTCTTT. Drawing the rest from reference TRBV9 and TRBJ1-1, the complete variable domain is DSGVTQTPKHLITATGQRVTLRCSPRSGDLSVYWYQQSLDQGLQFLIQYYNGEERAKGNILERFSAQQFPDLHSELNLSSLELGDSALYFCASSVGTGTMNTEAFFGQGTRLTVV.

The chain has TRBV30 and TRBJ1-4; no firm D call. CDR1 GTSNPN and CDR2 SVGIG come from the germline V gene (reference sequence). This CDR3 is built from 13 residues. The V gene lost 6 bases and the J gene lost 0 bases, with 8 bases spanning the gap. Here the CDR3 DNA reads TGTGCCTGCTGGGTTGCAACTAATGAAAAACTGTTTTTT. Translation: CACWVATNEKLFF. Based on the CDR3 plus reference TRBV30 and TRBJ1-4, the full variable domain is SQTIHQWPATLVQPVGSPLSLECTVEGTSNPNLYWYRQAAGRGLQLLFYSVGIGQISSEVPQNLSASRPQDRQFILSSKKLLLSDSGFYLCACWVATNEKLFFGSGTQLSVL.

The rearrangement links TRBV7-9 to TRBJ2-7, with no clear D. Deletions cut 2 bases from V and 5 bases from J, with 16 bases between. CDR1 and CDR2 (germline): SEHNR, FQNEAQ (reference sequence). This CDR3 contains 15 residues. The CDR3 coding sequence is TGTGCCAGCAGCTTACAGTCCGGAAACACCAACGAGCAGTACTTC. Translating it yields CASSLQSGNTNEQYF.

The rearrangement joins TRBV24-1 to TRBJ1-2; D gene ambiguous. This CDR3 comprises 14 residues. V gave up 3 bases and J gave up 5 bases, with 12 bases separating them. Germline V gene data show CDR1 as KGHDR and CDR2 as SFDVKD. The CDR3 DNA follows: TGTGCCACCAGTGATGGACCCCAGCCGTATGGCTACACCTTC. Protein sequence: CATSDGPQPYGYTF.

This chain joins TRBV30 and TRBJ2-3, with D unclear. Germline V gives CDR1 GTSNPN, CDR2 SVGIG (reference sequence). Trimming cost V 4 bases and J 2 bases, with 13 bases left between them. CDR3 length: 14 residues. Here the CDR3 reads CAWMENTATDTQYF. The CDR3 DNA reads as TGTGCCTGGATGGAGAACACAGCCACAGATACGCAGTATTTT. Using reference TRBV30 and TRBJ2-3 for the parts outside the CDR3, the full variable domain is SQTIHQWPATLVQPVGSPLSLECTVEGTSNPNLYWYRQAAGRGLQLLFYSVGIGQISSEVPQNLSASRPQDRQFILSSKKLLLSDSGFYLCAWMENTATDTQYFGPGTRLTVL.

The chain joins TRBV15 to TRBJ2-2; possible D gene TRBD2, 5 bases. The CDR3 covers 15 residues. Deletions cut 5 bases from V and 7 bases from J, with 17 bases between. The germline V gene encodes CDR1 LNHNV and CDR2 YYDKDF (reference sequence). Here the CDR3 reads CATSLEGVLGGELFF. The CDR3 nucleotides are TGTGCCACCAGCCTCGAGGGTGTGTTGGGCGGGGAGCTGTTTTTT. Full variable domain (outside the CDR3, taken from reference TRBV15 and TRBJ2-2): DAMVIQNPRYQVTQFGKPVTLSCSQTLNHNVMYWYQQKSSQAPKLLFHYYDKDFNNEADTPDNFQSRRPNTSFCFLDIRSPGLGDTAMYLCATSLEGVLGGELFFGEGSRLTVL.

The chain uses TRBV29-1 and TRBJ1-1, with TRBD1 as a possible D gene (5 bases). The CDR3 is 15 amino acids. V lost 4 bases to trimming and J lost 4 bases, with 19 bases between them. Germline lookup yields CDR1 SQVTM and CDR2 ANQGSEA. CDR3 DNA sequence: TGCAGCGTTGGGCGCGGGACCACGACACGCACTGAAGCTTTCTTT. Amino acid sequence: CSVGRGTTTRTEAFF. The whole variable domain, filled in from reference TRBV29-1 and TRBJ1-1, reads SAVISQKPSRDICQRGTSLTIQCQVDSQVTMMFWYRQQPGQSLTLIATANQGSEATYESGFVIDKFPISRPNLTFSTLTVSNMSPEDSSIYLCSVGRGTTTRTEAFFGQGTRLTVV.

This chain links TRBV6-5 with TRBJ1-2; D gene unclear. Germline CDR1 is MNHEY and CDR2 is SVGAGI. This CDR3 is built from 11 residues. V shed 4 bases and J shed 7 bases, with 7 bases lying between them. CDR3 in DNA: TGTGCCAGCAGTTCCCGGGGTGGCTACACCTTC. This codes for CASSSRGGYTF.

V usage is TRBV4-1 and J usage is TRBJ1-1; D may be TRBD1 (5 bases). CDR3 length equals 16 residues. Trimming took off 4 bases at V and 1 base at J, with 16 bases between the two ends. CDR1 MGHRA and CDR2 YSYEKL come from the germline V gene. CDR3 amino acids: CASSPGPGGANTEAFF. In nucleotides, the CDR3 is TGCGCCAGCAGCCCCGGTCCAGGCGGGGCGAACACTGAAGCTTTCTTT.

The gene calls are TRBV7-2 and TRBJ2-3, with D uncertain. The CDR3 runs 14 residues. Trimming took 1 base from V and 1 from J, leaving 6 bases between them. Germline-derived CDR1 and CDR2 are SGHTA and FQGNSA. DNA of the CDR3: TGTGCCAGCAGCTTAGTTTACGGCACAGATACGCAGTATTTT. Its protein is CASSLVYGTDTQYF.

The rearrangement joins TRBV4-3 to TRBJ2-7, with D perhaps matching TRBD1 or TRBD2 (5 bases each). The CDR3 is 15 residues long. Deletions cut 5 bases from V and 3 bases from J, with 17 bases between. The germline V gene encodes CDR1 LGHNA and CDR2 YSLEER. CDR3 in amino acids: CASSARDGGRYEQYF. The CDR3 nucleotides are TGCGCCAGCAGCGCACGGGACGGAGGACGCTACGAGCAGTACTTC.